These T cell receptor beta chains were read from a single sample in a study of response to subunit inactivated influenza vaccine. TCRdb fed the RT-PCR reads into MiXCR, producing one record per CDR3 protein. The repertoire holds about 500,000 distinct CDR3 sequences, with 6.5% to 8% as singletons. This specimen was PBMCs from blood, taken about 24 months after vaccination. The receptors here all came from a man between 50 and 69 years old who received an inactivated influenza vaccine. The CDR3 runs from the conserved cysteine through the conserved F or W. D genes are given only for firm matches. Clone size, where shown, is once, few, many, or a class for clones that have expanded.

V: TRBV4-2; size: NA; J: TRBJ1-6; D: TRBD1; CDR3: CASSQPGQGNSPLHF; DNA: TGTGCCAGCAGCCAACCTGGACAGGGTAATTCACCCCTCCACTTT
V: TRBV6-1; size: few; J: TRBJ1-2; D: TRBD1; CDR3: CATVGQGRQTNYGYTF; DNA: TGTGCCACGGTGGGACAGGGGCGTCAAACTAACTATGGCTACACCTTC
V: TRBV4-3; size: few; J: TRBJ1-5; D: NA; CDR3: CASSQDRQGGWPQHF; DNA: TGCGCCAGCAGCCAAGATCGGCAGGGAGGATGGCCCCAGCATTTT
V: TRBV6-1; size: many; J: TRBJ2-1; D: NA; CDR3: CAIRTPDSYNEQFF; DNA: TGTGCCATCAGAACACCGGACTCCTACAATGAGCAGTTCTTC
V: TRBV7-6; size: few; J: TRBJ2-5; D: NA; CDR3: CASSSSPDPSETQYF; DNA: TGTGCCAGCAGCTCCAGTCCGGACCCGAGCGAGACCCAGTACTTC
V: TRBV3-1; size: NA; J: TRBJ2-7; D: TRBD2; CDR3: CASSQDRSLAVRGEQYF; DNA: TGTGCCAGCAGCCAAGATCGTTCGCTAGCGGTAAGAGGCGAGCAGTACTTC
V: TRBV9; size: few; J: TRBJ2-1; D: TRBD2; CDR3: CASSANEGLAVYNEQFF; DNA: TGTGCCAGCAGCGCAAACGAGGGACTAGCGGTATACAATGAGCAGTTCTTC
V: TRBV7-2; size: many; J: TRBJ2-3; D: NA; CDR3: CASSFDTQYF; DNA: TGTGCCAGCAGCTTTGATACGCAGTATTTT
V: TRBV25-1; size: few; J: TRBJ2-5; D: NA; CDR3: CASSEISSSETQYF; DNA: TGTGCCAGCAGTGAAATCAGTAGCTCGGAGACCCAGTACTTC
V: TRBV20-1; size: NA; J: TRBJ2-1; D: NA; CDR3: CSARDEGSYNEQFF; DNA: TGCAGTGCTAGAGACGAGGGATCCTACAATGAGCAGTTCTTC
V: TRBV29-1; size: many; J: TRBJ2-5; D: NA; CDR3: CSVRLQETQYF; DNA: TGCAGCGTACGCCTCCAAGAGACCCAGTACTTC
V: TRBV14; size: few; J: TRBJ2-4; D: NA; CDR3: CASSQIPWDIQYF; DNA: TGTGCCAGCAGCCAGATCCCCTGGGACATTCAGTACTTC
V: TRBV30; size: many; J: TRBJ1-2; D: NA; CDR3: CAFGRANYGYTF; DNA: TGTGCCTTCGGTCGGGCCAACTATGGCTACACCTTC
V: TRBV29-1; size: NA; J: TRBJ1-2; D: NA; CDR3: CSVQTGNFF; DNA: TGCAGCGTTCAAACGGGGAACTTCTTC
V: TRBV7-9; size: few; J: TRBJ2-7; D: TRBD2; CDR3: CASSWGTSGRASEQYF; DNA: TGTGCCAGCAGCTGGGGGACTAGCGGGAGGGCATCCGAGCAGTACTTC